This T cell receptor (beta chain) was observed in a study of regulatory T cells in long-lasting Graves disease. Findings and limits, study-wide: Persistent disease was associated with favored TRBV28 usage and with favored use of TRBJ1-2 and TRBJ2-5. Having few samples may have compromised the accuracy. Lower TCR diversity was seen in persistent Graves' patients than in newly diagnosed ones.

In building TCR beta libraries, iRepertoire HTBI primers were used together with Arm-PCR of CDR3 regions. From the multiplex PCR reads, TCRdb called clonotypes with MiXCR, one entry per CDR3 protein. The repertoire consists of fewer than 350,000 distinct CDR3 sequences, with more than 15% occurring once and the leading ten covering 38%. Ten or more counts support this clonotype. The antigen remains undetermined. As for time point: newly diagnosed GD, antithyroid drugs for less than 3 months. RNA from PBMCs was the source of the TCR library. CDR3 length: 18 amino acids. The germline CDR1 and CDR2 sequences are SGHNT and YENEEA. V shed 1 base, J shed 0 bases, and the junction held 8 bases outside the gene matches.

This TCR was recovered from a female donor with Graves disease. Sample: peripheral blood mononuclear cells (PBMCs), taken at new diagnosis, from a patient treated with antithyroid drugs. The chain joins TRBV11-3 to TRBJ2-7, with 11 bases fitting TRBD2. CDR3 residues: CASSLAFTTSGSSYEQYF. For the CDR3, the DNA is TGTGCCAGCAGCTTAGCCTTTACTACTAGCGGGAGCTCCTACGAGCAGTACTTC. The full variable domain, its missing parts supplied by reference TRBV11-3 and TRBJ2-7, is EAGVVQSPRYKIIEKKQPVAFWCNPISGHNTLYWYLQNLGQGPELLIRYENEEAVDDSQLPKDRFSAERLKGVDSTLKIQPAELGDSAVYLCASSLAFTTSGSSYEQYFGPGTRLTVT.